This passage covers 21 T cell receptor beta chains from one sample sequenced in a study of T cell repertoires in cytomegalovirus infection. TCRdb fed the reads into MiXCR, producing one record per CDR3 protein. This sample has 300,000 or so distinct CDR3 sequences; around a quarter occur once, and the top ten carry less than 15%. What these receptors recognize is not known. Sequencing was performed on cultured PBMCs, taken from culture after CMV antigen stimulation. The receptor source for this set is a human donor in good health (CMV status not recorded). Some clones in this sample may be carry-over from other donors' samples.

This clonotype was seen a few times. V is TRBV12-3 or TRBV12-4 and J is TRBJ2-7; D perhaps matches TRBD2 (5 bases). This CDR3 is 11 amino acids long. V was trimmed by 5 bases and J by 5 bases, leaving 7 bases between them. CDR3 region: CASSTRHEQYF. CDR3 coding DNA: TGTGCCAGCAGTACTAGACACGAGCAGTACTTC.

This clonotype was found many times. The genes are TRBV7-2 and TRBJ2-5, with D tentatively TRBD2 (5 bases). Trimming took 4 bases from V and 5 from J, leaving 17 bases between them. Germline CDR1 is SGHTA and CDR2 is FQGNSA. This CDR3 region has 15 residues. The CDR3 coding sequence is TGTGCCAGCAGCTCAACCTGGGTATCGGGGGAGACCCAGTACTTC. As protein: CASSSTWVSGETQYF.

The chain joins TRBV20-1 to TRBJ2-5; 8 bases are a match to TRBD2. Germline CDR1 and CDR2: DFQATT and SNEGSKA (reference sequence). The V and J ends lost 3 bases and 1 base, in that order; junction bases with no gene match: 7. This CDR3 spans 15 amino acids. The CDR3 nucleotides are TGCAGTGCTAGCGTAGGGGCGGGAGGCCAAGAGACCCAGTACTTC. Amino acid sequence: CSASVGAGGQETQYF.

The chain employs TRBV7-4 and TRBJ2-2, with TRBD2 matching 13 bases. The trim removed 9 bases at V and 8 bases at J, leaving 9 bases unmatched. The length of the CDR3 is 15 residues. In germline, CDR1 is SGHVT, CDR2 SQSDAQ. The CDR3 nucleotides are TGTGCCAGTAGAGGACTAGCGGGAGCAGCGGGGGAGCTGTTTTTT. It codes for CASRGLAGAAGELFF.

V and J are TRBV19 and TRBJ2-6; 9 bases are shared with TRBD2. Germline CDR1 reads LNHDA; CDR2 reads SQIVND (reference sequence). This CDR3 is 19 amino acids long. With 2 bases clipped from V and 2 bases from J, the junction kept 10 bases outside the gene matches. The CDR3 coding sequence is TGTGCCAGTAGTATATTCAGAGTAGCGGGAGTAGCTGGGGCCAACGTCCTGACTTTC. Protein product: CASSIFRVAGVAGANVLTF.

This clonotype was seen a few times. The chain is built from TRBV12-3 or TRBV12-4 and TRBJ2-1; TRBD2 matches 11 bases. This CDR3 spans 15 amino acids. V trimming: 2 bases; J trimming: 13 bases; junction bases outside the gene matches: 10. The CDR3 DNA is TGTGCCAGCAGTTTACTCTCGACTAGCGGGACGGGACAGTTCTTC. It translates to CASSLLSTSGTGQFF.

The chain has TRBV12-3 or TRBV12-4 and TRBJ2-1, with TRBD2 as a possible D gene (5 bases). With 7 bases removed from V and 4 bases from J, the gap between germline ends came to 17 bases. CDR3 length: 15 residues. For the CDR3, the DNA is TGTGCCAGCACCAAACTAGAGTTGATGTACAATGAGCAGTTCTTC. It specifies CASTKLELMYNEQFF.

This chain joins TRBV28 and TRBJ1-2; D is unclear. The germline V gene encodes CDR1 MDHEN and CDR2 SYDVKM. The CDR3 runs 10 residues. Trimming cost V 8 bases and J 8 bases, with 9 bases left between them. This chain's CDR3 is CASGPGGYTF. The CDR3 bases are TGTGCCAGCGGGCCGGGCGGCTACACCTTC.

There are many counts of this clonotype. The chain couples TRBV5-5 to TRBJ2-1; D might be TRBD2 (6 bases). The germline V gene has CDR1 SGHKS and CDR2 YYEKEE (reference sequence). CDR3 size: 15 residues. The V end lost 2 bases, the J end lost 5 bases, and 14 bases lay between the germline ends. The CDR3 sequence is CASSFGTLGNNEQFF. The CDR3 region has the DNA TGTGCCAGCAGCTTCGGGACTCTTGGGAACAATGAGCAGTTCTTC.

This chain links TRBV20-1 with TRBJ2-1; 8 positions match TRBD2. V lost 3 bases to trimming and J lost 4 bases; unmatched junction nucleotides: 5. CDR3 length: 14 residues. Germline lookup yields CDR1 DFQATT and CDR2 SNEGSKA (reference sequence). The CDR3 sequence: CSARGGRRYNEQFF. The CDR3, as DNA: TGCAGTGCTAGGGGCGGGAGGCGTTACAATGAGCAGTTCTTC.

This chain joins TRBV7-4 and TRBJ2-2, with D perhaps TRBD1 or TRBD2 (6 bases each). The germline V gene encodes CDR1 SGHVT and CDR2 SQSDAQ. V was shortened by 3 bases and J by 8 bases, with 25 bases between the two germline ends. This CDR3 spans 18 amino acids. The CDR3 loop is CASSFMGSAGHRAGELFF. Here the CDR3 DNA reads TGTGCCAGCAGCTTTATGGGTTCGGCGGGACATCGCGCAGGGGAGCTGTTTTTT. Full variable domain (rest looked up from reference TRBV7-4 and TRBJ2-2): GAGVSQSPRYKVAKRGRDVALRCDSISGHVTLYWYRQTLGQGSEVLTYSQSDAQRDKSGRPSGRFSAERPERSVSTLKIQRTEQGDSAVYLCASSFMGSAGHRAGELFFGEGSRLTVL.

The genes are TRBV19 and TRBJ1-2; 9 bases are shared with TRBD1. The V and J ends lost 6 bases and 2 bases, in that order; junction bases with no gene match: 4. The CDR3 loop spans 14 amino acids. CDR1 LNHDA and CDR2 SQIVND come from the germline V gene (reference sequence). The CDR3 here is CASRRQGGNYGYTF. CDR3 in DNA: TGTGCCAGTAGAAGACAGGGGGGGAACTATGGCTACACCTTC.

This clonotype was counted a few times. The V and J genes are TRBV25-1 and TRBJ2-2, with 10 bases fitting TRBD2. Unmatched junction bases numbered 8, after V lost 4 bases and J lost 9 bases. Germline V CDR1 and CDR2: MGHDK, SYGVNS. CDR3 length equals 15 residues. The CDR3 loop reads CASSGAGTSVWELFF. The CDR3 region has the DNA TGTGCCAGCAGTGGTGCCGGGACTAGCGTTTGGGAGCTGTTTTTT.

This clonotype was counted only a few times. The V gene is TRBV5-4, the J gene TRBJ2-2; D is unclear. This CDR3 is 12 amino acids long. Germline V gives CDR1 SGHNT, CDR2 YYREEE (reference sequence). The V and J ends lost 1 base and 6 bases respectively, with 4 bases between them. Here the CDR3 reads CASSLRPGELFF. The CDR3 DNA is TGTGCCAGCAGCTTGCGCCCCGGGGAGCTGTTTTTT.

J is TRBJ1-1 and V is TRBV7-2, with D uncertain. Germline V gives CDR1 SGHTA, CDR2 FQGNSA. The CDR3 length is 11 residues. The V end was cut by 3 bases, the J end by 8 bases, with 7 bases between. The CDR3 nucleotides read TGTGCCAGCAGCTTCACCGGGGAAGCTTTCTTT. This codes for CASSFTGEAFF.

This clonotype was detected many times. The chain couples TRBV7-2 to TRBJ1-5, with TRBD1 identical over 9 bases. The V segment lost 5 bases and the J segment 5 bases; nucleotides outside the gene matches: 1. This CDR3 contains 13 residues. Germline CDR1 and CDR2: SGHTA and FQGNSA. CDR3 sequence (DNA): TGTGCCAGCAGCCGGGACAGGGATCAGCCCCAGCATTTT. Its protein product is CASSRDRDQPQHF.

This chain connects TRBV10-3 to TRBJ1-1; possibly TRBD1 for D (5 bases). Germline V CDR1 and CDR2: ENHRY, SYGVKD. Trimming shortened V by 4 bases and J by 3 bases, and 6 bases separated the two germline ends. There are 12 residues in the CDR3. The CDR3 protein is CAISGGDTEAFF. In DNA, the CDR3 is TGTGCCATCAGTGGGGGGGACACTGAAGCTTTCTTT.

The rearrangement links TRBV12-5 to TRBJ2-1, with 11 bases fitting TRBD2. The CDR3 runs 15 residues. V trimming: 10 bases; J trimming: 4 bases; junction bases outside the gene matches: 9. Per the germline V gene, CDR1 is LGHNT and CDR2 is FRNRAP. The CDR3 loop reads CATQRGTSGYNEQFF. CDR3 nucleotide sequence: TGTGCTACTCAAAGAGGGACTAGCGGATACAATGAGCAGTTCTTC.

This rearrangement joins TRBV20-1 to TRBJ1-2; D remains ambiguous. V was pared by 0 bases and J by 4 bases, with 15 bases between. Germline assignment: CDR1 DFQATT and CDR2 SNEGSKA (reference sequence). The CDR3 spans 15 residues. CDR3 sequence reads: CSARDPPAWSYGYTF. CDR3 in DNA: TGCAGTGCTAGAGATCCGCCAGCTTGGAGCTATGGCTACACCTTC.

The rearrangement links TRBV20-1 to TRBJ1-5; D possibly corresponds to TRBD1 (5 bases). This CDR3 spans 13 amino acids. V shed 6 bases and J shed 7 bases, with 16 bases lying between them. From germline, CDR1 is DFQATT and CDR2 SNEGSKA (reference sequence). The CDR3 region has the DNA TGCAGTGCCTGGGGCGGACGGGGGCAGCCCCAGCATTTT. Amino acid sequence: CSAWGGRGQPQHF.

V and J are TRBV5-4 and TRBJ2-1; 10 bases agree with TRBD2. This CDR3 has 15 residues. The germline V gene has CDR1 SGHNT and CDR2 YYREEE (reference sequence). Losses at the gene ends were 5 bases for V and 7 bases for J; bases not matched to a gene: 9. This chain's CDR3 is CASSPSSGSVNEQFF. The DNA for the CDR3 is TGTGCCAGCAGTCCGTCTAGCGGGAGTGTGAATGAGCAGTTCTTC.